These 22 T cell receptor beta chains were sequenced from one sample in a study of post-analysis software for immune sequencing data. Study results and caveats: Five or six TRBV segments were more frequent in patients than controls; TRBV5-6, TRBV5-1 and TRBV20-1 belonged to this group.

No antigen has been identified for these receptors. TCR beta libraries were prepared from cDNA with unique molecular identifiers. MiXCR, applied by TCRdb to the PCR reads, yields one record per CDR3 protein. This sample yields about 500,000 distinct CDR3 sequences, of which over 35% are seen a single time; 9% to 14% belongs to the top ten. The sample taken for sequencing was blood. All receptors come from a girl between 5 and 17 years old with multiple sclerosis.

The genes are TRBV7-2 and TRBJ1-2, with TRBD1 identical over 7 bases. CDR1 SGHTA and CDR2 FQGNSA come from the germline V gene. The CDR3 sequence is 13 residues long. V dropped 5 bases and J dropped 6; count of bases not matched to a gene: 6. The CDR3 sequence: CASSRGQLDGYTF. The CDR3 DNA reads TGTGCCAGCAGCCGGGGACAGTTGGATGGCTACACCTTC.

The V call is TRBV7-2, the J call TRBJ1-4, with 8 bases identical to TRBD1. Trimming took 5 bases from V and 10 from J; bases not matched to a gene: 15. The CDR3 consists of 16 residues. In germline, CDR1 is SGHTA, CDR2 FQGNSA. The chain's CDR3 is CASSPRQGARGVKLFF. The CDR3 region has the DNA TGTGCCAGCAGCCCGCGCCAGGGGGCGCGGGGTGTAAAACTGTTTTTT. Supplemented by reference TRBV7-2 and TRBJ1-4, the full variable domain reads GAGVSQSPSNKVTEKGKDVELRCDPISGHTALYWYRQSLGQGLEFLIYFQGNSAPDKSGLPSDRFSAERTGGSVSTLTIQRTQQEDSAVYLCASSPRQGARGVKLFFGSGTQLSVL.

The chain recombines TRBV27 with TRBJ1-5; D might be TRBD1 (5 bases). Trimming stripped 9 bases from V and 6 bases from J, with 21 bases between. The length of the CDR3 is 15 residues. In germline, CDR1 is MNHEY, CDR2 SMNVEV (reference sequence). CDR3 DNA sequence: TGTGCCAGATTCACCCGGGACTTTTGCGGTCAGCCCCAGCATTTT. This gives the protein CARFTRDFCGQPQHF.

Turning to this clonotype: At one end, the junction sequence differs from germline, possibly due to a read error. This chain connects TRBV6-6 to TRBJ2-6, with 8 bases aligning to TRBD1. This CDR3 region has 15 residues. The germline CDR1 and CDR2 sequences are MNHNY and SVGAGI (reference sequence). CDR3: CASSQDRAGADVLTF. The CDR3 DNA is TGTGCCAGCAGCCAGGACAGGGCTGGGGCCGACGTCCTGACTTTC.

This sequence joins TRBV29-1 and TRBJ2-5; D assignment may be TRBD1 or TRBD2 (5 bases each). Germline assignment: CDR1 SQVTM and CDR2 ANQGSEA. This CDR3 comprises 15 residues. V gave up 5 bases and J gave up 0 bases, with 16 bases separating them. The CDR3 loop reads CSVRGVTEYQETQYF. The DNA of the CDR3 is TGCAGCGTTCGAGGGGTGACGGAGTACCAAGAGACCCAGTACTTC.

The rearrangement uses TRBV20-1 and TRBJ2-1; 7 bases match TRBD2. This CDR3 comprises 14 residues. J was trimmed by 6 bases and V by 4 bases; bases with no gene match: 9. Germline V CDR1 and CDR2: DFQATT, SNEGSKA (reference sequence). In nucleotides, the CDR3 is TGCAGTGCTACAGGACTAGATTCGGGCAATGAGCAGTTCTTC. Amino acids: CSATGLDSGNEQFF.

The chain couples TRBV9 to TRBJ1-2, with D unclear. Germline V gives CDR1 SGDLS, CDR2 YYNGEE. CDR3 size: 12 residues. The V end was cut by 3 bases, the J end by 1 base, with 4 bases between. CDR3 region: CASSGNNYGYTF. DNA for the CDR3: TGTGCCAGCAGCGGTAATAACTATGGCTACACCTTC.

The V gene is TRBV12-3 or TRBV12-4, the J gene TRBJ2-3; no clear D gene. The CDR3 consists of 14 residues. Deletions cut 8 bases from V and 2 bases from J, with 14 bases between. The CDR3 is CASYSPADTDTQYF. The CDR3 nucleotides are TGTGCCAGCTATTCCCCCGCAGACACAGATACGCAGTATTTT.

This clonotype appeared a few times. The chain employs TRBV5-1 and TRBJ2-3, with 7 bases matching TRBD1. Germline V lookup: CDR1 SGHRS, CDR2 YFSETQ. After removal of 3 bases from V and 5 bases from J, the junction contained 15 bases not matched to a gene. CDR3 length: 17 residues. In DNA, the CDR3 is TGCGCCAGCAGCTCAGCACCGGACAGGACCCGAGGAGATACGCAGTATTTT. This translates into CASSSAPDRTRGDTQYF. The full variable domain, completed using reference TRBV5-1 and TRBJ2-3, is KAGVTQTPRYLIKTRGQQVTLSCSPISGHRSVSWYQQTPGQGLQFLFEYFSETQRNKGNFPGRFSGRQFSNSRSEMNVSTLELGDSALYLCASSSAPDRTRGDTQYFGPGTRLTVL.

CDR3 sequence: CASSCVTSGHSSYNEQFF. The CDR3 coding sequence is TGTGCCAGCAGTTGCGTGACTAGCGGGCACAGCTCCTACAATGAGCAGTTCTTC. This chain links TRBV6-2 or TRBV6-3 with TRBJ2-1; 10 bases line up with TRBD2. V lost 4 bases to trimming and J lost 0 bases; unmatched junction nucleotides: 9. CDR1 and CDR2 (germline): MNHEY, SVGEGT. The CDR3 is made up of 18 amino acids.

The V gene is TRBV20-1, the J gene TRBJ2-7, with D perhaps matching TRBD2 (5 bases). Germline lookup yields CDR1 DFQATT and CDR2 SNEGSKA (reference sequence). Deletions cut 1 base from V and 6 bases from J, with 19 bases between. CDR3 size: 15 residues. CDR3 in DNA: TGCAGTGCTAGAGTGGCAGGACGGCTAGCAGGCGAGCAGTACTTC. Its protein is CSARVAGRLAGEQYF.

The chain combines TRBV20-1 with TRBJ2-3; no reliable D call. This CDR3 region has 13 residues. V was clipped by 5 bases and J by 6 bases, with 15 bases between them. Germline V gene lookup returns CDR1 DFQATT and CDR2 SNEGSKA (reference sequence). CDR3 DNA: TGCAGTGCTTCCACAGCCACAGTGGATACGCAGTATTTT. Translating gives CSASTATVDTQYF.

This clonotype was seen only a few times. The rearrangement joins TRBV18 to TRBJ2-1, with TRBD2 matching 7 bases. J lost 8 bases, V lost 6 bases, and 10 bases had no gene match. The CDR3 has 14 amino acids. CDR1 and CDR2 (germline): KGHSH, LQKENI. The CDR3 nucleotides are TGTGCCAGCTCCGCCGGGACTAACCCCGATGAGCAGTTCTTC. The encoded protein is CASSAGTNPDEQFF.

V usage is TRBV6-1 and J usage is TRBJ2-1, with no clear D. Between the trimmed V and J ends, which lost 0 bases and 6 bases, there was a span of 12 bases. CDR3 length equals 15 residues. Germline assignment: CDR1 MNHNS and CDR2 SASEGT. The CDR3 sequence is CASSEARYTGNEQFF. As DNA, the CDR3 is TGTGCCAGCAGTGAAGCTCGATACACGGGCAATGAGCAGTTCTTC.

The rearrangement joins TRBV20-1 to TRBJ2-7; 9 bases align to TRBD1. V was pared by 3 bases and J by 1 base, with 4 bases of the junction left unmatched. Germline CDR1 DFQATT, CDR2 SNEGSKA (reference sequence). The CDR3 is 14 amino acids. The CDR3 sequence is CSASAGTGSYEQYF. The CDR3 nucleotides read TGCAGTGCTAGTGCCGGGACAGGGTCCTACGAGCAGTACTTC.

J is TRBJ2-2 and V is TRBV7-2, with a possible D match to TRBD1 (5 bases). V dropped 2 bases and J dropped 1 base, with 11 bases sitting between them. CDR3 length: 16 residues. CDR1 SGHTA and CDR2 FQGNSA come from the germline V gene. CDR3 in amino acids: CASSLWFRGNTGELFF. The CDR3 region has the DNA TGTGCCAGCAGCTTATGGTTTAGGGGGAACACCGGGGAGCTGTTTTTT.

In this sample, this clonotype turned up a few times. CDR3 nucleotides: TGTGCCAGCAGCTTCGGGGGGCTAGCGGGAGGGCAGCGGGGCTCCTACAATGAGCAGTTCTTC. Its protein is CASSFGGLAGGQRGSYNEQFF. The chain couples TRBV11-2 to TRBJ2-1; 12 bases map to TRBD2. Unmatched junction bases numbered 15, after V lost 3 bases and J lost 0 bases. Germline V CDR1 and CDR2: SGHAT, FQNNGV. The CDR3 contains 21 residues. Variable domain in full (rest from reference TRBV11-2 and TRBJ2-1): EAGVAQSPRYKIIEKRQSVAFWCNPISGHATLYWYQQILGQGPKLLIQFQNNGVVDDSQLPKDRFSAERLKGVDSTLKIQPAKLEDSAVYLCASSFGGLAGGQRGSYNEQFFGPGTRLTVL.

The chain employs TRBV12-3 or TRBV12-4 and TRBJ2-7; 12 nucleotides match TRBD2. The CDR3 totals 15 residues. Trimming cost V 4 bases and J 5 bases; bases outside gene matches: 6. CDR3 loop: CASSSGLAGTHEQYF. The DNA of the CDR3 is TGTGCCAGCAGTTCCGGACTAGCGGGAACCCACGAGCAGTACTTC.

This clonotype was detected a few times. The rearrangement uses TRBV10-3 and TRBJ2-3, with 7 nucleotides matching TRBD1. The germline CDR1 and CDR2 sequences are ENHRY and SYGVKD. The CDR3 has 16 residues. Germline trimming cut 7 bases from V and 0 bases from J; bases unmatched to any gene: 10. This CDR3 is CAITPNRDSSTDTQYF. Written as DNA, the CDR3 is TGTGCCATCACCCCCAACCGGGACAGCAGCACAGATACGCAGTATTTT.

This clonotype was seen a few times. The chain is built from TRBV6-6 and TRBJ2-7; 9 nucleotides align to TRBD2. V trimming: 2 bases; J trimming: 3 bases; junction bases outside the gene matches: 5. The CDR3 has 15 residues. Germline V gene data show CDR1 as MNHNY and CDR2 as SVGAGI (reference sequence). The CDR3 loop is CASSYPASGNYEQYF. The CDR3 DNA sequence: TGTGCCAGCAGTTACCCAGCTAGCGGGAACTACGAGCAGTACTTC.

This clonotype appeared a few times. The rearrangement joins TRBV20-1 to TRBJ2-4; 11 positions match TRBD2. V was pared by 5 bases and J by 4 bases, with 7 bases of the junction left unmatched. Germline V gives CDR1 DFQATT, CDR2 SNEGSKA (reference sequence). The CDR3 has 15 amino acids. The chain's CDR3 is CSAPSGTSGKNIQYF. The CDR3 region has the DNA TGCAGTGCTCCCTCCGGGACTAGCGGAAAAAACATTCAGTACTTC.

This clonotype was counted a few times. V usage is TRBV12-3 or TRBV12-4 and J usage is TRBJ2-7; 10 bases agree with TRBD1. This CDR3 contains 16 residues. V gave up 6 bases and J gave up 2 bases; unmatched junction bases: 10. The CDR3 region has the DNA TGTGCCAGCAGCCACAGCCGGGACAGGGGTACCTACGAGCAGTACTTC. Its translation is CASSHSRDRGTYEQYF.